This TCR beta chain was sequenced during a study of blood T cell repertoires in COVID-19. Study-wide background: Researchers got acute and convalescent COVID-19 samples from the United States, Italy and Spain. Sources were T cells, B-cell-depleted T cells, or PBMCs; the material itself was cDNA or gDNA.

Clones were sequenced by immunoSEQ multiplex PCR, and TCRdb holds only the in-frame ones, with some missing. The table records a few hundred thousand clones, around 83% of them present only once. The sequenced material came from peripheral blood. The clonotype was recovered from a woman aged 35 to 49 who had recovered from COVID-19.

The DNA of the CDR3 is TGCGCCAGCAGCCAAGAGGGGACAGGAGCCGCGAACACCGGGGAGCTGTTTTTT. Protein sequence: CASSQEGTGAANTGELFF. The chain has TRBV4-3 and TRBJ2-2, with 8 bases identical to TRBD1. Germline values: CDR1 LGHNA, CDR2 YSLEER. The CDR3 loop spans 18 amino acids. The V gene end was trimmed by 0 bases and the J gene end by 0 bases; junction bases not matched to a gene: 6.